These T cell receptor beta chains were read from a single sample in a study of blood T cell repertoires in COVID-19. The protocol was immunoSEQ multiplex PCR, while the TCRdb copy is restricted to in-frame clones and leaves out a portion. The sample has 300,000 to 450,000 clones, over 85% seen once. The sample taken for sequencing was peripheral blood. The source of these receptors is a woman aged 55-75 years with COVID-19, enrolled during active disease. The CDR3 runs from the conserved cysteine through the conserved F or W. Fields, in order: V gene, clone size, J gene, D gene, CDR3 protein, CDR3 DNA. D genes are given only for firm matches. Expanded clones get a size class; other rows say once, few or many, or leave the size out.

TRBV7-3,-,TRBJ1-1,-,CASSSEGDPQEEAFF,TGTGCCAGCAGCTCCGAGGGAGACCCTCAGGAGGAAGCTTTCTTT
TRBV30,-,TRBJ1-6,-,CAWTDGGSPLHF,TGTGCCTGGACGGACGGCGGGTCACCCCTCCACTTT
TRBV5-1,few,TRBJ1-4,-,CASSAFGQLRTNEKLFF,TGCGCCAGCAGCGCGTTCGGACAGTTGAGGACTAATGAAAAACTGTTTTTT
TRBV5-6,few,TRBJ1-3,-,CASSLGWSGNTIYF,TGTGCCAGCAGTCTGGGCTGGTCTGGAAACACCATATATTTT
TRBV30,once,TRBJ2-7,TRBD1,CAWMGQGKEVYF,TGTGCCTGGATGGGACAGGGCAAGGAGGTGTACTTC
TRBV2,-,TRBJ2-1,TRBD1,CASTTGQGVDEQFF,TGTGCCAGCACCACGGGACAGGGGGTCGATGAGCAGTTCTTC
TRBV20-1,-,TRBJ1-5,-,CSASGTGQPQHF,TGCAGTGCTAGTGGGACGGGGCAGCCCCAGCATTTT
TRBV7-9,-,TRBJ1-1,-,CASSNGGDTEAFF,TGTGCCAGCAGCAACGGCGGGGACACTGAAGCTTTCTTT
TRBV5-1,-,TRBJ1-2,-,CASSSGRGKGGYTF,TGCGCCAGCAGCTCCGGCCGGGGGAAGGGAGGCTACACCTTC
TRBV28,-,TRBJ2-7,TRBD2,CASTRGGGQYEQYF,TGTGCCAGCACCCGGGGGGGCGGCCAATACGAGCAGTACTTC
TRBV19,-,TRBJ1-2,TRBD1,CASSGQGQNYGYTF,TGTGCCAGTAGTGGACAGGGTCAAAACTATGGCTACACCTTC
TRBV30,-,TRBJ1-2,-,CAWIAGNNYGYTF,TGTGCCTGGATTGCAGGGAATAACTATGGCTACACCTTC
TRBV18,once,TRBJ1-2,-,CASSARGQLNYGYTF,TGTGCCAGCTCAGCACGGGGACAACTGAACTATGGCTACACCTTC
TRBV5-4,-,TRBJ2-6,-,CASSSPSGESPVLTF,TGTGCCAGCAGCTCTCCATCGGGGGAATCCCCCGTCCTGACTTTC
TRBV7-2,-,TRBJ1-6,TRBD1,CASSSLPTTGGSPLHF,TGTGCCAGCAGCTCTCTCCCTACGACAGGGGGTTCACCCCTCCACTTT
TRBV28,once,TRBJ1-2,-,CASRSHTGSGYTF,TGTGCCAGCAGGAGCCACACAGGGTCCGGCTACACCTTC
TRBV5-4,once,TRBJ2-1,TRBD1,CASTFKTGAYNEQFF,TGTGCCAGCACCTTCAAGACAGGGGCCTACAATGAGCAGTTCTTC
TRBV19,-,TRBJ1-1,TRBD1,CAREPGTANTEAFF,TGTGCCAGAGAACCCGGGACAGCGAACACTGAAGCTTTCTTT
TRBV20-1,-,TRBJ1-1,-,CSASLGRRTEAFF,TGCAGTGCTAGTCTGGGGCGGCGGACTGAAGCTTTCTTT
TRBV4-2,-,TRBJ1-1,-,CASSQDRQGIFEAFF,TGTGCCAGCAGCCAAGATCGGCAGGGAATATTTGAAGCTTTCTTT
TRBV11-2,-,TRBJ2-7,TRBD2,CASSLKVVGTSGGANEQYF,TGTGCCAGCAGCTTAAAGGTTGTGGGGACTAGCGGGGGGGCTAACGAGCAGTACTTC
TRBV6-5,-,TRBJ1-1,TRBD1,CASSYQGQGNTEAFF,TGTGCCAGCAGTTACCAAGGACAGGGGAACACTGAAGCTTTCTTT
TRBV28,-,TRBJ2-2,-,CASGGSPGGELFF,TGTGCCAGCGGAGGGTCTCCGGGCGGGGAGCTGTTTTTT
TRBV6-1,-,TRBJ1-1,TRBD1,CASSAGQVIMNTEAFF,TGTGCCAGCAGTGCGGGACAGGTTATTATGAACACTGAAGCTTTCTTT
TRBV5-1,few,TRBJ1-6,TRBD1,CASSLTEQGSGAPLHF,TGCGCCAGCAGCTTGACCGAACAGGGGAGTGGTGCACCCCTCCACTTT
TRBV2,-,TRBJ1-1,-,CASTPAAGFGGAFF,TGTGCCAGCACCCCGGCGGCAGGGTTCGGGGGGGCTTTCTTT
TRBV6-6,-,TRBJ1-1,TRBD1,CASSQGQGWDTEAFF,TGTGCCAGCAGCCAGGGACAGGGGTGGGACACTGAAGCTTTCTTT
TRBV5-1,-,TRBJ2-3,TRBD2,CASSHLLAGGTDTQYF,TGCGCCAGCAGCCACCTACTAGCGGGGGGCACAGATACGCAGTATTTT
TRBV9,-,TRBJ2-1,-,CASSGVGTDYNEQFF,TGTGCCAGCAGCGGAGTAGGGACTGACTACAATGAGCAGTTCTTC
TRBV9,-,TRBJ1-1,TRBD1,CASSERDRMNTEAFF,TGTGCCAGCAGCGAGAGGGACAGAATGAACACTGAAGCTTTCTTT
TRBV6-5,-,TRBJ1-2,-,CASPREDTPNYGYTF,TGTGCCAGCCCCAGAGAAGACACACCTAACTATGGCTACACCTTC
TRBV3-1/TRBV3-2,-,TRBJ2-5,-,CASSHTVQETQYF,TGTGCCAGCAGCCATACGGTGCAAGAGACCCAGTACTTC
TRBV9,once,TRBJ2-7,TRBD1,CAGSVGTAPSSYEQYF,TGTGCCGGCAGCGTAGGGACAGCCCCGAGCTCCTACGAGCAGTACTTC
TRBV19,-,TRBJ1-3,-,CASSMPSERLSGNTIYF,TGTGCCAGTAGTATGCCCTCCGAGCGGCTGTCTGGAAACACCATATATTTT
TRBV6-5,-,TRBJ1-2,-,CASRLTPDYGYTF,TGTGCCAGCAGGCTCACTCCGGACTATGGCTACACCTTC
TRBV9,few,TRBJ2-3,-,CASSPGTSLTDTQYF,TGTGCCAGCAGCCCCGGGACTTCCTTGACAGATACGCAGTATTTT
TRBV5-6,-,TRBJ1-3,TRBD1,CASSLGGTGFPLDGNTIYF,TGTGCCAGCAGCTTGGGAGGGACAGGGTTTCCTCTAGACGGAAACACCATATATTTT
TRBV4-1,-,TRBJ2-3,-,CASSQGGALGVDTQYF,TGCGCCAGCAGCCAAGGTGGTGCGCTAGGGGTAGATACGCAGTATTTT
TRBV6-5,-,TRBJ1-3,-,CASTVGVNGNTIYF,TGTGCCAGCACAGTCGGGGTGAATGGAAACACCATATATTTT